This is a list of T cell receptor beta chains from one sample in a study of shared clonotypes between healthy human individuals. Method: immunoSEQ multiplex PCR; TCRdb's copy keeps in-frame clones and lacks some. In the table there are some 2 million clones, approximately 95% of which are singletons. The sample consisted of naive CD8+ T cells sorted from blood. The receptor set was obtained from a man younger than 30 in good health. The CDR3 runs from the conserved cysteine through the conserved F or W. A D gene is named only where the DNA matches it firmly.

V gene	J gene	CDR3 length	D gene	CDR3 protein	CDR3 DNA
TRBV7-9	TRBJ1-5	16	TRBD1	CASSSKDRASNQPQHF	TGTGCCAGCAGCTCCAAGGACAGGGCTAGCAATCAGCCCCAGCATTTT
TRBV5-4	TRBJ2-1	16	TRBD1	CASSWADRGRYNEQFF	TGTGCCAGCAGCTGGGCTGACAGGGGGCGATACAATGAGCAGTTCTTC
TRBV5-4	TRBJ2-7	15	TRBD1	CASSFTGALSYEQYF	TGTGCCAGCAGCTTTACAGGGGCCCTCTCCTACGAGCAGTACTTC
TRBV6-1	TRBJ2-3	15	NA	CASTPLTGIGDTQYF	TGTGCCAGCACCCCCTTGACAGGAATTGGAGATACGCAGTATTTT
TRBV27	TRBJ2-7	14	TRBD2	CASGKAGGLYEQYF	TGTGCCAGCGGTAAAGCGGGGGGTCTTTACGAGCAGTACTTC
TRBV6-5	TRBJ1-1	15	NA	CASSFREGSNTEAFF	TGTGCCAGCAGTTTTCGCGAAGGCTCGAACACTGAAGCTTTCTTT
TRBV5-8	TRBJ1-5	15	NA	CASSPDSYSNQPQHF	TGTGCCAGCAGCCCGGACAGTTATAGCAATCAGCCCCAGCATTTT
TRBV5-1	TRBJ2-3	16	TRBD1	CASSLMGQGAADTQYF	TGCGCCAGCAGCTTAATGGGACAGGGGGCAGCGGATACGCAGTATTTT
TRBV7-9	TRBJ2-3	16	TRBD2	CASSFGLAGGTDTQYF	TGTGCCAGCAGCTTCGGACTAGCGGGAGGAACAGATACGCAGTATTTT
TRBV18	TRBJ2-1	13	NA	CASSPLGNNEQFF	TGTGCCAGCTCACCTCTGGGAAACAATGAGCAGTTCTTC
TRBV27	TRBJ2-1	13	NA	CASSSGIWGEQFF	TGTGCCTCTTCCTCCGGGATCTGGGGGGAGCAGTTCTTC
TRBV19	TRBJ1-1	14	NA	CASSMGSGNTEAFF	TGTGCCAGTAGTATGGGTAGTGGGAACACTGAAGCTTTCTTT
TRBV4-1	TRBJ2-7	13	NA	CASSQDLGYEQYF	TGCGCCAGCAGCCAAGATTTGGGATACGAGCAGTACTTC
TRBV6-6	TRBJ2-5	15	NA	CASSYSIGAGETQYF	TGTGCCAGCAGTTACTCGATAGGGGCAGGGGAGACCCAGTACTTC
TRBV4-1	TRBJ1-2	14	NA	CATSPRGPEYGYTF	TGCGCCACCAGTCCAAGGGGCCCAGAATATGGCTACACCTTC
TRBV5-1	TRBJ1-1	14	NA	CASSLATGVVEAFF	TGCGCCAGCAGCTTGGCGACGGGCGTGGTTGAAGCTTTCTTT
TRBV10-1	TRBJ2-7	14	NA	CASSESSSAYEQYF	TGCGCCAGCAGTGAGAGTTCATCGGCCTACGAGCAGTACTTC
TRBV29-1	TRBJ2-5	14	TRBD2	CSVVWRGAPETQYF	TGCAGCGTTGTATGGCGGGGGGCCCCCGAGACCCAGTACTTC